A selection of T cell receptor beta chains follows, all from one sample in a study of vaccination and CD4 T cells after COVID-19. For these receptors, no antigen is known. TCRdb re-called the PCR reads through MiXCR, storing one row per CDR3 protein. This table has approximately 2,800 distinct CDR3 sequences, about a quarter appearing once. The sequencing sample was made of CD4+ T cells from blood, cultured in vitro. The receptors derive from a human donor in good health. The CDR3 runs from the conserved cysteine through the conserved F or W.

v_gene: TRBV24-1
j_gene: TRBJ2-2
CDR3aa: CATSGGGVNTGELFF

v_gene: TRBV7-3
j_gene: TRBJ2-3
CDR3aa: CASSSVLAPYTQYF

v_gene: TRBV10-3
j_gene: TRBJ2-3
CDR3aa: CAIRTADTQYF

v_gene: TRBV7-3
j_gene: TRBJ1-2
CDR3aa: CASSLRAGDRDYGYTF

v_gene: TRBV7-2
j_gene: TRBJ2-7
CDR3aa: CASSSPSGRHYEQYF

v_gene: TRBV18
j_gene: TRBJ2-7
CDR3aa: CASSYGTGTYEQYF

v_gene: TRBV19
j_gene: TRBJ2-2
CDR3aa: CASSKVTGSNTGELFF

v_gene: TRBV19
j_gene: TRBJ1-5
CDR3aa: CASSIPPYSLGQDNQPQHF

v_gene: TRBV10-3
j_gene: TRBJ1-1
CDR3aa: CAISESIGRWNTEAFF

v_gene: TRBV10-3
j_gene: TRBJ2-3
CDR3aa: CAISVGITSTDTQYF

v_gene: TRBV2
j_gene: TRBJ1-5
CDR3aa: CASSEEAVYQPQHF

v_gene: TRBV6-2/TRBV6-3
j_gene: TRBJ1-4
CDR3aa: CASKGTTGEKLFF

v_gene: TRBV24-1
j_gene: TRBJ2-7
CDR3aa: CATSESSGGTSYEQYF

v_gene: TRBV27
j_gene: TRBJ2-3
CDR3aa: CASSLGRRGGSKQYF

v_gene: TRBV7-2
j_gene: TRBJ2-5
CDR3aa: CASSSGQRWETQYF

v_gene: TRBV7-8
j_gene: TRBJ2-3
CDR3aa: CASSLNDYFTDTQYF

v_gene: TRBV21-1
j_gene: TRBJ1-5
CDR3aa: CASRGGGESFSNQPQHF